The 25 T cell receptor beta chains presented below share a single source sample, sequenced in a study of control samples from healthy donors and cancer patients. Repertoires were generated with immunoSEQ multiplex PCR, while TCRdb's copy carries only in-frame clones and drops some. The sample includes about 79,000 clones, more than 85% of them seen just once. The sequenced material came from PBMCs. These receptors originate from a woman between 35 and 50 years old with lung cancer.

This clone occurred once. The V call is TRBV19, the J call TRBJ2-1; TRBD2 agrees at 12 bases. Looked up from germline, CDR1 is LNHDA and CDR2 is SQIVND (reference sequence). The CDR3 is 15 amino acids. V gave up 10 bases and J gave up 5 bases; unmatched junction bases: 9. The CDR3 here is CATTPSSGGDNEQFF. The CDR3 nucleotides are TGTGCCACCACCCCCTCTAGCGGGGGGGACAATGAGCAGTTCTTC.

The J gene is TRBJ2-7, the V gene TRBV6-1, with D possibly TRBD2 on 5 matching bases. Germline CDR1 reads MNHNS; CDR2 reads SASEGT. The CDR3 is 15 residues long. Trimming pared 5 bases from V and 5 bases from J, leaving 19 bases between. CDR3 amino acids: CASSLHGVPPHEQYF. CDR3 nucleotide sequence: TGTGCCAGCAGTCTGCACGGGGTACCACCCCACGAGCAGTACTTC.

As for this clone: One end of the junction fails to match germline, which may point to a read error. The chain links TRBV7-7 to TRBJ1-2; D uncertain. The length of the CDR3 is 13 residues. The germline gives CDR1 SSHAT, CDR2 FNYEAQ (reference sequence). CDR3 bases: TGTGCTAGCAGCCGCGAGCAAAACTATGGCTACACCTTC. This translates into CASSREQNYGYTF.

The chain joins TRBV7-9 to TRBJ2-3, with TRBD2 as a possible D gene (5 bases). CDR1 and CDR2 from the germline V gene are SEHNR and FQNEAQ (reference sequence). This CDR3 contains 12 residues. The ends were cut back, 8 bases at V and 10 bases at J, with 16 bases in the middle. CDR3 sequence (DNA): TGTGCCAGCCGCGGCGCCCCCGGGGCGCAGTATTTT. It translates to CASRGAPGAQYF.

The V gene is TRBV11-3, the J gene TRBJ1-2, with D unresolved. V lost 2 bases and J 0 bases, leaving 7 bases between the germline ends. CDR1 and CDR2 (germline): SGHNT, YENEEA. The CDR3 is 14 amino acids. The CDR3 bases are TGTGCCAGCAGCTTATCCAGGACTAACTATGGCTACACCTTC. Protein sequence: CASSLSRTNYGYTF.

This clone showed up just once. The V gene is TRBV4-1, the J gene TRBJ1-6; no clear D gene. This CDR3 spans 12 amino acids. Trimming took 4 bases from V and 7 from J, leaving 5 bases between them. The V gene's germline CDR1 is MGHRA and CDR2 YSYEKL. The CDR3 sequence: CASSLRNSPLHF. The CDR3 DNA reads TGCGCCAGCAGCCTGCGGAATTCACCCCTCCACTTT.

The J gene is TRBJ1-1, the V gene TRBV4-1; 9 nucleotides align to TRBD1. Unmatched junction bases numbered 4, after V lost 4 bases and J lost 1 base. In germline, CDR1 is MGHRA, CDR2 YSYEKL. The CDR3 consists of 15 residues. The CDR3 loop is CASSPWTGENTEAFF. CDR3 nucleotide sequence: TGCGCCAGCAGCCCATGGACAGGGGAGAACACTGAAGCTTTCTTT.

The chain has TRBV14 and TRBJ2-3; D is ambiguous. Germline CDR1 reads SGHDN; CDR2 reads FVKESK. The V gene lost 0 bases and the J gene lost 6 bases, with 10 bases spanning the gap. There are 14 residues in the CDR3. The CDR3 DNA is TGTGCCAGCAGCCAAGATCGTAGTAGGGATACGCAGTATTTT. The encoded protein is CASSQDRSRDTQYF.

This sequence joins TRBV13 and TRBJ2-7; D is unclear. V lost 2 bases and J 2 bases, leaving 7 bases between the germline ends. This CDR3 contains 13 residues. Germline assignment: CDR1 PRHDT and CDR2 FYEKMQ (reference sequence). CDR3 loop: CASSLLVAYEQYF. CDR3 DNA sequence: TGTGCCAGCAGCTTACTAGTGGCCTACGAGCAGTACTTC.

This chain links TRBV10-3 with TRBJ2-1, with TRBD2 matching over 11 bases. Trimming took 2 bases from V and 5 from J; bases not matched to a gene: 5. Germline V gene data show CDR1 as ENHRY and CDR2 as SYGVKD. The CDR3 spans 16 residues. Here the CDR3 reads CAISEDFSGGDNEQFF. DNA of the CDR3: TGTGCCATCAGTGAGGACTTTAGCGGGGGGGACAATGAGCAGTTCTTC.

This sequence joins TRBV14 and TRBJ1-1; TRBD1 is a possible D gene (6 bases). Germline V lookup: CDR1 SGHDN, CDR2 FVKESK. The CDR3 has 13 residues. Trimming took off 5 bases at V and 4 bases at J, with 11 bases between the two ends. CDR3 sequence reads: CASSLQGSTEAFF. The CDR3 region has the DNA TGTGCCAGCAGCTTACAGGGAAGCACTGAAGCTTTCTTT. The entire variable domain, with the rest obtained from reference TRBV14 and TRBJ1-1, is as follows: EAGVTQFPSHSVIEKGQTVTLRCDPISGHDNLYWYRRVMGKEIKFLLHFVKESKQDESGMPNNRFLAERTGGTYSTLKVQPAELEDSGVYFCASSLQGSTEAFFGQGTRLTVV.

The chain carries TRBV18 and TRBJ2-5; 10 bases line up with TRBD2. V trimming: 6 bases; J trimming: 5 bases; junction bases outside the gene matches: 15. The germline CDR1 and CDR2 sequences are KGHSH and LQKENI. The CDR3 is 17 residues long. CDR3: CASSPRTSGRLWETQYF. The CDR3 DNA is TGTGCCAGCTCGCCGAGGACTAGCGGCCGCCTATGGGAGACCCAGTACTTC. Filled out from reference TRBV18 and TRBJ2-5, the complete variable domain reads NAGVMQNPRHLVRRRGQEARLRCSPMKGHSHVYWYRQLPEEGLKFMVYLQKENIIDESGMPKERFSAEFPKEGPSILRIQQVVRGDSAAYFCASSPRTSGRLWETQYFGPGTRLLVL.

This chain uses TRBV3-1 (or the pseudogene TRBV3-2) with TRBJ1-2; D perhaps matches TRBD1 (6 bases). The CDR3 spans 17 residues. The V gene's germline CDR1 is LGHDT and CDR2 YNNKEL (reference sequence). V shed 2 bases and J shed 0 bases, with 16 bases lying between them. The chain's CDR3 is CASSQLSAGTPNYGYTF. CDR3 nucleotides: TGTGCCAGCAGCCAATTATCTGCCGGGACACCTAACTATGGCTACACCTTC.

J is TRBJ1-5 and V is TRBV19; the D gene is possibly TRBD1 (6 bases). Deletions cut 5 bases from V and 4 bases from J, with 15 bases between. CDR3 length equals 15 residues. Germline V gives CDR1 LNHDA, CDR2 SQIVND (reference sequence). The CDR3 sequence is CASSARGSKNQPQHF. CDR3 DNA sequence: TGTGCCAGTAGTGCCAGGGGCTCGAAAAATCAGCCCCAGCATTTT.

V gene TRBV4-1 combines with J gene TRBJ2-7, with a possible D match to TRBD2 (5 bases). V was shortened by 0 bases and J by 6 bases, with 9 bases between the two germline ends. The CDR3 is 13 amino acids. The germline V gene has CDR1 MGHRA and CDR2 YSYEKL. CDR3 bases: TGCGCCAGCAGCCAAGAGTTGGCGGGCGAGCAGTACTTC. This gives the protein CASSQELAGEQYF.

The J gene is TRBJ2-3, the V gene TRBV11-3; D is possibly TRBD2 (6 bases). The germline V and J ends were trimmed by 5 bases and 0 bases, with 15 bases remaining between them. The CDR3 is 16 residues long. Germline lookup yields CDR1 SGHNT and CDR2 YENEEA. CDR3: CASSPGGGASTDTQYF. CDR3 DNA: TGTGCCAGCAGCCCAGGTGGCGGGGCGAGCACAGATACGCAGTATTTT.

The rearrangement links TRBV3-1 (or the pseudogene TRBV3-2) to TRBJ1-2; TRBD1 matches at 8 bases. CDR3 size: 14 residues. Per the germline V gene, CDR1 is LGHDT and CDR2 is YNNKEL (reference sequence). The V segment lost 4 bases and the J segment 4 bases; nucleotides outside the gene matches: 5. The CDR3: CASSPGQAFYGYTF. CDR3 coding DNA: TGTGCCAGCAGCCCGGGACAGGCCTTCTATGGCTACACCTTC.

V gene TRBV28 combines with J gene TRBJ2-2; 8 positions agree with TRBD1. The trim removed 6 bases at V and 4 bases at J, leaving 16 bases unmatched. The CDR3 loop spans 18 amino acids. From germline, CDR1 is MDHEN and CDR2 SYDVKM. The CDR3 sequence: CASSLGQGYILTTGELFF. CDR3 nucleotides: TGTGCCAGCAGCCTAGGACAGGGATACATTCTGACCACCGGGGAGCTGTTTTTT.

This chain uses TRBV7-2 with TRBJ2-1; TRBD1 aligns across 7 bases. The germline V gene encodes CDR1 SGHTA and CDR2 FQGNSA. Germline trimming cut 1 base from V and 4 bases from J; bases unmatched to any gene: 7. The CDR3 has 16 residues. The CDR3 coding sequence is TGTGCCAGCAGCTTAGGCCGACAGGGAATTTACAATGAGCAGTTCTTC. Translation: CASSLGRQGIYNEQFF.

The V call is TRBV30, the J call TRBJ1-1, with TRBD1 as a possible D gene (5 bases). The CDR3 contains 13 residues. CDR1 is GTSNPN, CDR2 SVGIG, per germline (reference sequence). V lost 1 base, J lost 0 bases, and 6 bases lay in between. CDR3 nucleotide sequence: TGTGCCTGGAGTGAGGGGTTGAACACTGAAGCTTTCTTT. It encodes CAWSEGLNTEAFF.

The V call is TRBV7-2, the J call TRBJ1-2, with TRBD1 identical over 9 bases. This CDR3 contains 14 residues. With V trimmed by 5 bases and J by 4 bases, 5 bases remained unmatched. Germline values: CDR1 SGHTA, CDR2 FQGNSA. The DNA of the CDR3 is TGTGCCAGCAGCCACACAGGGGGCTTCTATGGCTACACCTTC. This translates into CASSHTGGFYGYTF.

The CDR3 region is CASSERESEKLFF. The CDR3 DNA is TGTGCCAGCAGTGAAAGAGAGAGTGAAAAACTGTTTTTT. V and J are TRBV6-1 and TRBJ1-4; D is unclear. Germline V gives CDR1 MNHNS, CDR2 SASEGT. The CDR3 totals 13 residues. V lost 2 bases and J 7 bases, leaving 8 bases between the germline ends.

Here the CDR3 DNA reads TGTGCCAGCAGCTTGGGCCCTTTTCGCGGGGGGGCAGCAGATACGCAGTATTTT. Encoded protein: CASSLGPFRGGAADTQYF. This chain connects TRBV11-3 to TRBJ2-3; TRBD2 aligns across 9 bases. The CDR3 length is 18 residues. With V trimmed by 3 bases and J by 4 bases, 14 bases remained unmatched. Germline CDR1 and CDR2: SGHNT and YENEEA.

The chain has TRBV28 and TRBJ2-7; unclear D gene. Germline assignment: CDR1 MDHEN and CDR2 SYDVKM. The CDR3 covers 11 residues. V gave up 3 bases and J gave up 5 bases, with 5 bases separating them. The CDR3, as DNA: TGTGCCAGCAGTTTTCGAAACGAGCAGTACTTC. Translated: CASSFRNEQYF.

J is TRBJ2-3 and V is TRBV6-6; D possibly corresponds to TRBD1 (5 bases). In germline, CDR1 is MNHNY, CDR2 SVGAGI (reference sequence). Trimming shortened V by 5 bases and J by 1 base, and 13 bases separated the two germline ends. The CDR3 spans 15 residues. The CDR3 reads CASSQPPQGTDTQYF. The CDR3 bases are TGTGCCAGCAGTCAACCCCCACAGGGCACAGATACGCAGTATTTT.